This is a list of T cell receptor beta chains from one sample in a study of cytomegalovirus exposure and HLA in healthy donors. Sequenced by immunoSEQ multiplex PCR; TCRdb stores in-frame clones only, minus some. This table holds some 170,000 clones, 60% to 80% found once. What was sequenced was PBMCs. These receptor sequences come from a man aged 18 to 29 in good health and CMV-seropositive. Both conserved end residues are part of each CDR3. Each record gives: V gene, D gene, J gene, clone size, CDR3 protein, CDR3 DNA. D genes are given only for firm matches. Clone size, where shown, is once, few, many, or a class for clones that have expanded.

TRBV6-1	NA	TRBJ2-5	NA	CASTQGRVQETQYF	TGTGCCAGCACCCAGGGTCGGGTTCAAGAGACCCAGTACTTC
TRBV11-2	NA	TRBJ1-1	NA	CASSLNRNTEAFF	TGTGCCAGCAGCTTAAACAGGAACACTGAAGCTTTCTTT
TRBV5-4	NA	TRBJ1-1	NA	CASSAYGMNTEAFF	TGTGCCAGCAGCGCGTACGGGATGAACACTGAAGCTTTCTTT
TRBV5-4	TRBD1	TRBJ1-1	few	CASSFIGTGHMNTEAFF	TGTGCCAGCAGCTTTATCGGGACAGGGCACATGAACACTGAAGCTTTCTTT
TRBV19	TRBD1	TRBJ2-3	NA	CASSRTGAYTDTQYF	TGTGCCAGTAGTAGGACAGGGGCTTACACAGATACGCAGTATTTT
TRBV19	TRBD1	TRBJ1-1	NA	CASSIGQGVTVNTEAFF	TGTGCCAGTAGTATCGGACAGGGGGTCACAGTGAACACTGAAGCTTTCTTT
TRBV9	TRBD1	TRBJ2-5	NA	CASSVTGDRETQYF	TGTGCCAGCAGCGTAACGGGGGACAGGGAGACCCAGTACTTC
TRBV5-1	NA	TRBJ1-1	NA	CASSLRPQGGDTEAFF	TGCGCCAGCAGCTTGCGACCCCAGGGAGGGGACACTGAAGCTTTCTTT
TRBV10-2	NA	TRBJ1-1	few	CASYYAGGVNTEAFF	TGCGCCAGCTACTACGCCGGAGGAGTAAACACTGAAGCTTTCTTT
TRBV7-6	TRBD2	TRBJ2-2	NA	CASSLDGGTVNTGELFF	TGTGCCAGCAGCTTAGACGGGGGGACGGTGAACACCGGGGAGCTGTTTTTT
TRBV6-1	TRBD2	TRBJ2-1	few	CASSGRLAGALFSNEQFF	TGTGCCAGCAGTGGTCGACTAGCGGGAGCTCTATTTAGTAATGAGCAGTTCTTC
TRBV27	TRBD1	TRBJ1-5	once	CASSLSGTGRQPQHF	TGTGCCAGCAGTTTGTCCGGGACAGGGCGCCAGCCCCAGCATTTT
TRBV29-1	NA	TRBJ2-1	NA	CSVLTSYNEQFF	TGCAGCGTTCTGACTAGCTACAATGAGCAGTTCTTC
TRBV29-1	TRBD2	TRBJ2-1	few	CSVGRRESYNEQFF	TGCAGCGTCGGGAGGCGGGAGTCGTACAATGAGCAGTTCTTC
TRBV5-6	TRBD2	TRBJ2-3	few	CASSLYTSGGAGLSDTQYF	TGTGCCAGCAGCCTTTACACTAGCGGGGGGGCCGGTTTGTCAGATACGCAGTATTTT
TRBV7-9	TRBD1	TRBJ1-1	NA	CASSTGTGF	TGTGCCAGCAGCACGGGGACAGGCTTT
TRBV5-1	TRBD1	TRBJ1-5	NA	CASSKKSDRGRQPQHF	TGCGCCAGCAGCAAGAAATCGGACAGGGGGAGACAGCCCCAGCATTTT
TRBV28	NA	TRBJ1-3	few	CASSLVTGSANTIYF	TGTGCCAGCAGTTTAGTCACAGGGTCAGCAAACACCATATATTTT
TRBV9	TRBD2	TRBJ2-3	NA	CASSSEIAGRLDTQYF	TGTGCCAGCAGCTCCGAAATAGCGGGGCGATTAGATACGCAGTATTTT